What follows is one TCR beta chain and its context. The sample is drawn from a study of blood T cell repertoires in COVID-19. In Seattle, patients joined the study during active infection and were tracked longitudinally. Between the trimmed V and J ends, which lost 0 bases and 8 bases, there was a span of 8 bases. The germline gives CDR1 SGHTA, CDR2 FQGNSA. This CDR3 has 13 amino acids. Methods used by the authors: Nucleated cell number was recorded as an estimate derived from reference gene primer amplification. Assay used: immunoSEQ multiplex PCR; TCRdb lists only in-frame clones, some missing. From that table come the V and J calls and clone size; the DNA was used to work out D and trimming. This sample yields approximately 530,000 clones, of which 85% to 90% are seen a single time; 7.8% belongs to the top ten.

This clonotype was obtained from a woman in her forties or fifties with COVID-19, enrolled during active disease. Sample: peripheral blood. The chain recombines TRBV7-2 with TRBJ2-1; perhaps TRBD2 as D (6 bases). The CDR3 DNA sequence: TGTGCCAGCAGCTTAGCCTGGGGGGATGAGCAGTTCTTC. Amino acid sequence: CASSLAWGDEQFF.